Below are 8 T cell receptor beta chains sequenced from a single sample in a study of technical replicates of blood from a few donors. The assay was immunoSEQ multiplex PCR, and TCRdb's table has in-frame clones only and misses some. The sample has tens of thousands of clones; approximately 96% are singletons. Sequencing was done on a sample of T cells isolated from PBMCs. These TCRs come from a human donor in good health.

The rearrangement joins TRBV18 to TRBJ1-5; D perhaps matches TRBD1 (6 bases). Trimming left V 2 bases short and J 0 bases short, with 8 bases between. This CDR3 is 15 amino acids long. Germline CDR1 reads KGHSH; CDR2 reads LQKENI. The CDR3 is CASSPTGFSNQPQHF. The CDR3 DNA reads as TGTGCCAGCTCACCAACAGGGTTTAGCAATCAGCCCCAGCATTTT.

The chain uses TRBV10-2 and TRBJ2-1; 7 bases are a match to TRBD2. The CDR3 covers 15 residues. Looked up from germline, CDR1 is WSHSY and CDR2 is SAAADI. Trimming took 6 bases from V and 0 from J; bases not matched to a gene: 5. The CDR3 spells CASRNGEGSYNEQFF. The CDR3 region has the DNA TGCGCCAGCAGGAACGGGGAGGGCTCCTACAATGAGCAGTTCTTC.

The J gene is TRBJ2-7, the V gene TRBV7-6; 7 bases map to TRBD1. The CDR3 consists of 20 residues. The V segment lost 0 bases and the J segment 5 bases; nucleotides outside the gene matches: 22. CDR1 and CDR2 (germline): SGHVS, FNYEAQ. CDR3: CASSLAGAPTPTGLLDEQYF. The CDR3 DNA sequence: TGTGCCAGCAGCTTAGCTGGAGCTCCTACACCGACAGGGTTATTGGACGAGCAGTACTTC. The complete variable domain, with remaining parts taken from reference TRBV7-6 and TRBJ2-7, reads GAGVSQSPRYKVTKRGQDVALRCDPISGHVSLYWYRQALGQGPEFLTYFNYEAQQDKSGLPNDRFSAERPEGSISTLTIQRTEQRDSAMYRCASSLAGAPTPTGLLDEQYFGPGTRLTVT.

The chain links TRBV28 to TRBJ2-7; 9 bases align to TRBD2. Germline V gives CDR1 MDHEN, CDR2 SYDVKM. The junction had 12 bases not matched to a gene; V was cut back by 4 bases and J by 2 bases. The CDR3 contains 17 residues. The CDR3 is CASSYVLGLAPAYEQYF. DNA of the CDR3: TGTGCCAGCAGTTACGTTTTAGGACTAGCGCCTGCCTACGAGCAGTACTTC. Together with reference TRBV28 and TRBJ2-7, the CDR3 gives the full variable domain: DVKVTQSSRYLVKRTGEKVFLECVQDMDHENMFWYRQDPGLGLRLIYFSYDVKMKEKGDIPEGYSVSREKKERFSLILESASTNQTSMYLCASSYVLGLAPAYEQYFGPGTRLTVT.

The chain couples TRBV27 to TRBJ2-1; D possibly corresponds to TRBD2 (5 bases). This CDR3 contains 15 residues. Germline lookup yields CDR1 MNHEY and CDR2 SMNVEV (reference sequence). V gave up 2 bases and J gave up 4 bases, with 12 bases separating them. The CDR3 loop reads CASSLEGRDYNEQFF. DNA for the CDR3: TGTGCCAGCAGTTTAGAGGGTCGAGATTACAATGAGCAGTTCTTC.

This chain connects TRBV6-5 to TRBJ2-7; D remains unclear. CDR1 and CDR2 (germline): MNHEY, SVGAGI. The CDR3 totals 16 residues. Trimming removed 0 bases from V and 3 bases from J, with 15 bases in between. This CDR3 reads CASSYSVVGSGYEQYF. The CDR3 coding sequence is TGTGCCAGCAGTTACTCGGTAGTTGGTTCCGGCTACGAGCAGTACTTC.

Of note for this clone: Compared with germline, one end of the junction differs, possibly owing to a read error. V is TRBV18 and J is TRBJ2-1, with D maybe TRBD2 (5 bases). Germline V gives CDR1 KGHSH, CDR2 LQKENI. The CDR3 covers 15 residues. In DNA, the CDR3 is TGTGCTAGCTCGTCATCAGGTGGAGGTTCAAATGAGCAGTTCTTC. Protein: CASSSSGGGSNEQFF.

V usage is TRBV4-1 and J usage is TRBJ2-1; TRBD1 aligns across 7 bases. V gave up 2 bases and J gave up 1 base; unmatched junction bases: 5. The CDR3 consists of 16 residues. From germline, CDR1 is MGHRA and CDR2 YSYEKL. The DNA of the CDR3 is TGCGCCAGCAGCCAAATAACAGGGGCGTCCTACAATGAGCAGTTCTTC. It is translated as CASSQITGASYNEQFF.